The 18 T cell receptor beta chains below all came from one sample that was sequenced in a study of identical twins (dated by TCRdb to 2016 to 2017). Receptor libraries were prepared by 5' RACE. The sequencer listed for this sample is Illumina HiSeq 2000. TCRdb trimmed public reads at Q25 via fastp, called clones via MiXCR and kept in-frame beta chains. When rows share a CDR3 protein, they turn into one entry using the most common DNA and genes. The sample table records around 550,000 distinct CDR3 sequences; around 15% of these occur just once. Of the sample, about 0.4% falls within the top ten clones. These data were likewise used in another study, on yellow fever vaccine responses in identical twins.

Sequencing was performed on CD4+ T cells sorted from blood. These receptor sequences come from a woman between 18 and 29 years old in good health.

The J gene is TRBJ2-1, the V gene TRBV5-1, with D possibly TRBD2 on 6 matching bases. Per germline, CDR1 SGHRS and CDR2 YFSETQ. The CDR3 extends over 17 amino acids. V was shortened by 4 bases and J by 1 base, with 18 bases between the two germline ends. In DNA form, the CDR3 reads TGCGCCAGCAGCATTACTACTAGCATGGCGTCCTACAATGAGCAGTTCTTC. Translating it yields CASSITTSMASYNEQFF.

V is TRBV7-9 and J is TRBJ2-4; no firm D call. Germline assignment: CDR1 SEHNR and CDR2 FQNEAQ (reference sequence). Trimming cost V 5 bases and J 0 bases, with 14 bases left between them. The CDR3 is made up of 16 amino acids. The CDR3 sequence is CASSPRGSIAKNIQYF. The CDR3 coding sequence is TGTGCCAGCAGCCCGAGAGGCTCTATAGCCAAAAACATTCAGTACTTC.

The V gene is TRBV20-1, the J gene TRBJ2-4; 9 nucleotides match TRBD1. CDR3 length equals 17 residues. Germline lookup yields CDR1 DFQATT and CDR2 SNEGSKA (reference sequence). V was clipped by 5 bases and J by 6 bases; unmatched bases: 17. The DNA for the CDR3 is TGCAGTGCTCGCAACCCCTTTAAACAGGGGGCGGGAAACATTCAGTACTTC. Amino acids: CSARNPFKQGAGNIQYF.

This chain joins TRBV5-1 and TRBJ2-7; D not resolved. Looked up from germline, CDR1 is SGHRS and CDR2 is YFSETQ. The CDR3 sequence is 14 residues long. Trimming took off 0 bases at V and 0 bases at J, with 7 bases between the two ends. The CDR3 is CASSLDQDSYEQYV. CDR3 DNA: TGCGCCAGCAGCTTGGACCAAGACTCCTACGAGCAGTACGTC.

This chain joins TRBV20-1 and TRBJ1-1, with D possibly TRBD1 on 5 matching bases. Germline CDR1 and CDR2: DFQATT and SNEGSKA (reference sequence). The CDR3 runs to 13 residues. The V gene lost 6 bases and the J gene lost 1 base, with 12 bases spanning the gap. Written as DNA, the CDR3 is TGCAGTGCCCGAGGGGAGGGGAACACTGAAGCTTTCTTT. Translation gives CSARGEGNTEAFF.

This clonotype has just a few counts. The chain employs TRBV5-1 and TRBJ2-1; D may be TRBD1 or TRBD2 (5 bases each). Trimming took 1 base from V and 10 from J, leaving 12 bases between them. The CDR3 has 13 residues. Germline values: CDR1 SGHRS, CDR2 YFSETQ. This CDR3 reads CASSLRDGGEQFF. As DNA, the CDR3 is TGCGCCAGCAGCTTGCGGGACGGCGGAGAGCAGTTCTTC.

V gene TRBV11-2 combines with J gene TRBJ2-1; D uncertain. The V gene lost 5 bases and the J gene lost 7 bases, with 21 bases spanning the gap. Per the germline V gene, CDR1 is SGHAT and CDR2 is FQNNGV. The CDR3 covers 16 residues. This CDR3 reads CASSPLARAAGNEQFF. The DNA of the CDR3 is TGTGCCAGCAGCCCCCTGGCCCGGGCAGCTGGTAATGAGCAGTTCTTC.

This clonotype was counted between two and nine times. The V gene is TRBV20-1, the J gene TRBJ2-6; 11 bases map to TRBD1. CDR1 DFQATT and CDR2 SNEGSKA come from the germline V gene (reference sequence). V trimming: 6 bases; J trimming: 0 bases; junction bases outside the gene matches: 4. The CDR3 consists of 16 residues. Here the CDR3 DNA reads TGCAGTGCGGGGACAGGGGGGTTCTCTGGGGCCAACGTCCTGACTTTC. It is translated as CSAGTGGFSGANVLTF.

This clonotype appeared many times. The CDR3 DNA is TGTGCCAGCAGTTTCCGACACGACAGGGAGACCCAGTACTTC. This translates into CASSFRHDRETQYF. The chain links TRBV27 to TRBJ2-5; D possibly corresponds to TRBD1 (6 bases). There are 14 residues in the CDR3. The germline gives CDR1 MNHEY, CDR2 SMNVEV (reference sequence). Trimming took 3 bases from V and 5 from J, leaving 13 bases between them.

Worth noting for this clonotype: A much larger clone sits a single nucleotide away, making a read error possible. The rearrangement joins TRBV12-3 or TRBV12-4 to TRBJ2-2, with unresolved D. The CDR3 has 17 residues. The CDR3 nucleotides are TGTGCCTGCAGTTTCGAGCGTGTCATCGCGAACACCGGGGAGCTGTTTTTT. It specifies CACSFERVIANTGELFF.

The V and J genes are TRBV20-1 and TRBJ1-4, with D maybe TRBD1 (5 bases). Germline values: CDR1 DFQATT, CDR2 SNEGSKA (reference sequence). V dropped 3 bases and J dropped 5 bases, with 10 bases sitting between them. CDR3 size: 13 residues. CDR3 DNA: TGCAGTGCTAGGAGGACACCAAATGAAAAACTGTTTTTT. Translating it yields CSARRTPNEKLFF.

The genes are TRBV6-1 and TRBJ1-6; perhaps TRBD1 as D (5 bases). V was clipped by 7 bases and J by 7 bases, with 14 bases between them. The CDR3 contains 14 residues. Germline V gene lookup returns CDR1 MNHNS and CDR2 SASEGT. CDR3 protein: CASKSDTRNSPLHF. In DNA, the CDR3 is TGTGCCAGCAAGTCGGACACCAGAAATTCACCCCTCCACTTT.

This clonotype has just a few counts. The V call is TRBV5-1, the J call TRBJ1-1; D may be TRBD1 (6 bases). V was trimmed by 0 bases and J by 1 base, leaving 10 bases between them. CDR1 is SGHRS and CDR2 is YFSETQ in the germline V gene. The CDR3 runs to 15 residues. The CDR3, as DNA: TGCGCCAGCAGCTTGGGCACAGGGAAGAACACTGAAGCTTTCTTT. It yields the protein CASSLGTGKNTEAFF.

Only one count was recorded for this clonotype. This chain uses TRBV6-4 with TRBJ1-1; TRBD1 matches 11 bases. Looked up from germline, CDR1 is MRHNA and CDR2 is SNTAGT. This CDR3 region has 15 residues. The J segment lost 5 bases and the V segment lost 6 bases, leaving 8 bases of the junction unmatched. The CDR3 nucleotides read TGTGCCAGCAGGACGGAAGGACAGGGGGCAACTGAAGCTTTCTTT. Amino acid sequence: CASRTEGQGATEAFF.

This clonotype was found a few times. The CDR3 loop reads CASSPSRGPYNEQFF. DNA of the CDR3: TGTGCCAGCAGCCCCAGCCGGGGGCCCTACAATGAGCAGTTCTTC. The rearrangement links TRBV7-2 to TRBJ2-1; D is tentatively TRBD1 or TRBD2 (6 bases each). The CDR3 covers 15 residues. CDR1 and CDR2 from the germline V gene are SGHTA and FQGNSA. Trimming stripped 5 bases from V and 2 bases from J, with 13 bases between.

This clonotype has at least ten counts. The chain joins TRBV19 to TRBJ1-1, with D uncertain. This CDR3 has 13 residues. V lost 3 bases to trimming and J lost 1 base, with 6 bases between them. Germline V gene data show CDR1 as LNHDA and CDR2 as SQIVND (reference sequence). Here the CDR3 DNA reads TGTGCCAGTAGTATTCGGGAGAACACTGAAGCTTTCTTT. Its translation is CASSIRENTEAFF.

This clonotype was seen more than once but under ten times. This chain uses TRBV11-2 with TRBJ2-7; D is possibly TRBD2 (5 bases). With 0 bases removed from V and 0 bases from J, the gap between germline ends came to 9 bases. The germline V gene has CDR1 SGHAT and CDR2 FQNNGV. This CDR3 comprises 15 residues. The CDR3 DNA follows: TGTGCCAGCAGCTTAGAACGGGGAAGCTCCTACGAGCAGTACGTC. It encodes CASSLERGSSYEQYV.

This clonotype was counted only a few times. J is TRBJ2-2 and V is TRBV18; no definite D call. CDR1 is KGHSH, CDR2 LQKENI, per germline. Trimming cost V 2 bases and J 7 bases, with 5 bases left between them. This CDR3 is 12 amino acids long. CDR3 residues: CASSPGIGELFF. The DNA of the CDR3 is TGTGCCAGCTCACCAGGGATCGGGGAGCTGTTTTTT.